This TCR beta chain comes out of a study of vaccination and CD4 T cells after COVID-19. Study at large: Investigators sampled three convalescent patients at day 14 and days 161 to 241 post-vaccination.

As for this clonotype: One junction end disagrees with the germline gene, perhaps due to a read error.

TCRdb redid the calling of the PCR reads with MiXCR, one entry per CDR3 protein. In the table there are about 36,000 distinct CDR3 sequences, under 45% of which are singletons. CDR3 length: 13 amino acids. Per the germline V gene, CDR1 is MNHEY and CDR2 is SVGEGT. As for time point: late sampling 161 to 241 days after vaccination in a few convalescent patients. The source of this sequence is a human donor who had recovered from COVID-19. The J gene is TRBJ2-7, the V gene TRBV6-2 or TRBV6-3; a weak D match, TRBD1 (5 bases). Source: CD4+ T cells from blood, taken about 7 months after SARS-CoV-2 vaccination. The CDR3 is CASSRASPYKQYF. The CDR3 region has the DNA TGTGCCAGCAGCAGGGCCAGTCCCTACAAGCAGTACTTC.